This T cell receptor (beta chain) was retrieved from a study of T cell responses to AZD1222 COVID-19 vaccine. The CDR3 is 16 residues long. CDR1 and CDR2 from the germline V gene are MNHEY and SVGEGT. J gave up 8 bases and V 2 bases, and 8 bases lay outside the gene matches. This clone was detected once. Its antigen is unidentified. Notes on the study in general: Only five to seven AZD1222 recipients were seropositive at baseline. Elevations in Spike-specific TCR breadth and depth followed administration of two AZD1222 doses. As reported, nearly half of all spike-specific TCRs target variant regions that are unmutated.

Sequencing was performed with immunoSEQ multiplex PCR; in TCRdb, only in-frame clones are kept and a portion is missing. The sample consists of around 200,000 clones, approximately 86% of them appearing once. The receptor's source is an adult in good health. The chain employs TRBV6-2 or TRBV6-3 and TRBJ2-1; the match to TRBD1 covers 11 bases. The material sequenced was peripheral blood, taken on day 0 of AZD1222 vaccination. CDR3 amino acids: CASSYRTGTGGDEQFF. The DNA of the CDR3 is TGTGCCAGCAGTTACAGGACCGGGACAGGGGGTGATGAGCAGTTCTTC.